The 27 T cell receptor beta chains given below trace back to one sample, sequenced in a study of cytomegalovirus exposure and HLA in healthy donors. Researchers ran the PCR with 60 Vbeta and 13 Jbeta primers. Using immunoSEQ multiplex PCR, the repertoire was profiled, and TCRdb retains in-frame clones only, with some absent. The sample has 150,000 to 200,000 clones; 65% to 85% are singletons. Sequenced input: PBMCs. The origin of the receptors is a man aged 55 to 70 in good health and CMV-seronegative.

V gene TRBV5-6 combines with J gene TRBJ2-3; 11 bases fit TRBD2. J lost 5 bases, V lost 4 bases, and 9 bases had no gene match. Germline V gene data show CDR1 as SGHDT and CDR2 as YYEEEE. This CDR3 spans 16 amino acids. CDR3 sequence reads: CASSIYSGRAVDTQYF. In DNA, the CDR3 is TGTGCCAGCAGCATCTATAGCGGGAGGGCCGTAGATACGCAGTATTTT.

The CDR3, as DNA: TGTGCCAGCAGGAGGGGACAGGGAGGCGACTATGGCTACACCTTC. It translates to CASRRGQGGDYGYTF. The rearrangement joins TRBV2 to TRBJ1-2, with 9 positions matching TRBD1. Germline V gene lookup returns CDR1 SNHLY and CDR2 FYNNEI. The CDR3 has 15 residues. The V gene end was trimmed by 6 bases and the J gene end by 3 bases; junction bases not matched to a gene: 8.

In its sample, this clone was seen a few times. The chain recombines TRBV6-5 with TRBJ1-2; 10 nucleotides align to TRBD1. Germline V gives CDR1 MNHEY, CDR2 SVGAGI. The CDR3 spans 15 residues. Trimming at V came to 6 bases and at J to 4 bases, leaving 8 bases not matched to a gene. CDR3 sequence: CASSLGQGPSYGYTF. CDR3 DNA sequence: TGTGCCAGCAGCTTGGGACAGGGGCCATCCTATGGCTACACCTTC.

Note on this clone: At one of its ends the junction is not consistent with the germline gene, which may arise from a read error. The chain couples TRBV5-6 to TRBJ1-2, with 8 positions matching TRBD1. CDR3 length: 14 amino acids. Germline V lookup: CDR1 SGHDT, CDR2 YYEEEE. Written as DNA, the CDR3 is TGTGCCAGCAGCCCGGACAGGGCTAACTATGGCTACCCCTTC. This sequence encodes CASSPDRANYGYPF.

This sequence joins TRBV7-6 and TRBJ2-2, with 16 bases identical to TRBD2. Trimming cost V 6 bases and J 5 bases; bases outside gene matches: 15. The CDR3 length is 20 residues. Germline loops: CDR1 SGHVS, CDR2 FNYEAQ. This chain's CDR3 is CASSLRAGTSGRAGTGELFF. Written as DNA, the CDR3 is TGTGCCAGCAGTTTGCGCGCCGGGACTAGCGGGAGGGCCGGTACCGGGGAGCTGTTTTTT. Full variable domain (missing parts from reference TRBV7-6 and TRBJ2-2): GAGVSQSPRYKVTKRGQDVALRCDPISGHVSLYWYRQALGQGPEFLTYFNYEAQQDKSGLPNDRFSAERPEGSISTLTIQRTEQRDSAMYRCASSLRAGTSGRAGTGELFFGEGSRLTVL.

This clone showed up just once. This chain connects TRBV5-4 to TRBJ2-5; 10 nucleotides match TRBD2. Germline lookup yields CDR1 SGHNT and CDR2 YYREEE (reference sequence). CDR3 length: 16 residues. Trimming cost V 4 bases and J 5 bases; bases outside gene matches: 11. CDR3 in DNA: TGTGCCAGCAGCACAACCGGGACTAGCGAATCGGAGACCCAGTACTTC. Amino acids: CASSTTGTSESETQYF.

This chain links TRBV10-3 with TRBJ2-3; 9 nucleotides match TRBD2. The CDR3 covers 13 residues. Germline-derived CDR1 and CDR2 are ENHRY and SYGVKD. V trimming: 8 bases; J trimming: 6 bases; junction bases outside the gene matches: 6. This chain's CDR3 is CAIRLAVVDTQYF. As DNA, the CDR3 is TGTGCCATCCGACTAGCGGTTGTCGATACGCAGTATTTT.

The V gene is TRBV7-6, the J gene TRBJ2-2; 14 nucleotides agree with TRBD2. CDR3 length equals 16 residues. The V gene's germline CDR1 is SGHVS and CDR2 FNYEAQ. Germline trimming cut 5 bases from V and 5 bases from J; bases unmatched to any gene: 4. The CDR3 coding sequence is TGTGCCAGCAGCGGACTAGCGGGGGGAAAGACCGGGGAGCTGTTTTTT. Protein product: CASSGLAGGKTGELFF. Complete variable domain (other parts from reference TRBV7-6 and TRBJ2-2): GAGVSQSPRYKVTKRGQDVALRCDPISGHVSLYWYRQALGQGPEFLTYFNYEAQQDKSGLPNDRFSAERPEGSISTLTIQRTEQRDSAMYRCASSGLAGGKTGELFFGEGSRLTVL.

The V and J genes are TRBV2 and TRBJ2-3, with 7 bases that match TRBD2. From germline, CDR1 is SNHLY and CDR2 FYNNEI. The CDR3 extends over 15 amino acids. V dropped 2 bases and J dropped 1; count of bases not matched to a gene: 3. CDR3 coding DNA: TGTGCCAGCAGTGAACTAGCGGCTGGCACAGATACGCAGTATTTT. It encodes CASSELAAGTDTQYF. Looking up the rest from reference TRBV2 and TRBJ2-3 gives the full variable domain: EPEVTQTPSHQVTQMGQEVILRCVPISNHLYFYWYRQILGQKVEFLVSFYNNEISEKSEIFDDQFSVERPDGSNFTLKIRSTKLEDSAMYFCASSELAAGTDTQYFGPGTRLTVL.

The V and J genes are TRBV9 and TRBJ2-3; D unclear. V was clipped by 2 bases and J by 5 bases, with 6 bases between them. The CDR3 totals 12 residues. Germline CDR1 is SGDLS and CDR2 is YYNGEE. The CDR3 nucleotides are TGTGCCAGCAGCGTTCTAGGAGATACGCAGTATTTT. Protein sequence: CASSVLGDTQYF.

This chain joins TRBV4-2 and TRBJ2-5; tentative D call: TRBD2 (5 bases). Trimming pared 1 base from V and 4 bases from J, leaving 19 bases between. CDR1 and CDR2 from the germline V gene are LGHNA and YNFKEQ. This CDR3 is 17 amino acids long. The CDR3 DNA sequence: TGTGCCAGCAGCCAAGCCAGCGAGGGTGTCGGTGGAGAGACCCAGTACTTC. Translating it yields CASSQASEGVGGETQYF.

The chain has TRBV6-1 and TRBJ2-7; D gene unclear. The V end was cut by 0 bases, the J end by 0 bases, with 9 bases between. The V gene's germline CDR1 is MNHNS and CDR2 SASEGT. This CDR3 spans 15 amino acids. CDR3 bases: TGTGCCAGCAGTGAAGCGGCAGGTTTCTCCTACGAGCAGTACTTC. Its protein is CASSEAAGFSYEQYF.

Here the CDR3 DNA reads TGCGCCAGCATCCCTAACCCCGGGACAGGGTCTACAGATACGCAGTATTTT. It encodes CASIPNPGTGSTDTQYF. This sequence joins TRBV5-1 and TRBJ2-3, with TRBD1 matching over 9 bases. The CDR3 length is 17 residues. Germline CDR1 and CDR2: SGHRS and YFSETQ. V gave up 6 bases and J gave up 3 bases; unmatched junction bases: 14. Drawing the rest from reference TRBV5-1 and TRBJ2-3, the complete variable domain is KAGVTQTPRYLIKTRGQQVTLSCSPISGHRSVSWYQQTPGQGLQFLFEYFSETQRNKGNFPGRFSGRQFSNSRSEMNVSTLELGDSALYLCASIPNPGTGSTDTQYFGPGTRLTVL.

The chain employs TRBV27 and TRBJ2-5; 10 nucleotides align to TRBD1. This CDR3 contains 17 residues. Unmatched junction bases numbered 14, after V lost 6 bases and J lost 4 bases. Per germline, CDR1 MNHEY and CDR2 SMNVEV (reference sequence). The CDR3, as DNA: TGTGCCAGCAGCAGCGACATCAGACAGGGGGCAATAGAGACCCAGTACTTC. Protein: CASSSDIRQGAIETQYF.

The chain links TRBV6-1 to TRBJ1-3; no clear D gene. The CDR3 loop spans 15 amino acids. The V and J ends lost 2 bases and 0 bases respectively, with 8 bases between them. CDR1 is MNHNS and CDR2 is SASEGT in the germline V gene. CDR3 region: CASSEYPYSGNTIYF. The CDR3 DNA follows: TGTGCCAGCAGTGAATATCCTTACTCTGGAAACACCATATATTTT.

V gene TRBV12-5 combines with J gene TRBJ2-5, with D possibly TRBD1 on 6 matching bases. This CDR3 comprises 12 residues. CDR1 and CDR2 (germline): LGHNT, FRNRAP. V shed 7 bases and J shed 1 base, with 7 bases lying between them. This chain's CDR3 is CASVGAQETQYF. In DNA, the CDR3 is TGTGCTAGTGTGGGGGCCCAAGAGACCCAGTACTTC.

The chain employs TRBV6-1 and TRBJ1-1; D ambiguous. Germline V CDR1 and CDR2: MNHNS, SASEGT. The CDR3 is 14 residues long. V lost 2 bases and J lost 3, with 10 bases in between. CDR3 amino acids: CASSERGVYTEAFF. CDR3 DNA sequence: TGTGCCAGCAGTGAACGCGGTGTTTACACTGAAGCTTTCTTT.

In this sample, this clone turned up a few times. This sequence joins TRBV7-9 and TRBJ1-1; 7 bases are shared with TRBD1. With V trimmed by 1 base and J by 4 bases, 6 bases remained unmatched. The germline gives CDR1 SEHNR, CDR2 FQNEAQ (reference sequence). The CDR3 extends over 15 amino acids. CDR3 nucleotides: TGTGCCAGCAGCTTAGTGCAGGGGGAGGCCACTGAAGCTTTCTTT. This codes for CASSLVQGEATEAFF.

This clone was counted a few times. The chain recombines TRBV4-2 with TRBJ2-7; 8 bases match TRBD1. The CDR3 loop spans 15 amino acids. In germline, CDR1 is LGHNA, CDR2 YNFKEQ. V shed 3 bases and J 3 bases; nucleotides not matched to a gene: 7. Written as DNA, the CDR3 is TGTGCCAGCAGCCAGGAATTCGGACAGGGCTACGAGCAGTACTTC. Translating it yields CASSQEFGQGYEQYF.

This chain links TRBV5-1 with TRBJ2-2; the D is unclear. CDR3 length equals 13 residues. V dropped 4 bases and J dropped 4 bases, with 8 bases sitting between them. The germline gives CDR1 SGHRS, CDR2 YFSETQ. CDR3 DNA: TGCGCCAGCAGCGTCCGTATCACCGGGGAGCTGTTTTTT. Translation gives CASSVRITGELFF.

This clone was counted a few times. This chain uses TRBV14 with TRBJ2-3, with D possibly matching TRBD1 (7 bases). Germline lookup yields CDR1 SGHDN and CDR2 FVKESK. The CDR3 length is 13 residues. The V and J ends lost 2 bases and 10 bases respectively, with 13 bases between them. The CDR3 region is CASSQSPGGSQYF. The CDR3 DNA sequence: TGTGCCAGCAGCCAAAGCCCAGGGGGGTCGCAGTATTTT.

The gene calls are TRBV6-1 and TRBJ1-2, with a weak D call TRBD1 (5 bases). CDR3 size: 19 residues. Germline V lookup: CDR1 MNHNS, CDR2 SASEGT. The ends were cut back, 1 base at V and 2 bases at J, with 23 bases in the middle. The CDR3, as DNA: TGTGCCAGCAGTGAAGAGAATAGGCTTGTTGGGCAGGGCAACTATGGCTACACCTTC. Protein: CASSEENRLVGQGNYGYTF.

This clone was counted only a few times. The chain uses TRBV7-3 and TRBJ1-1; 7 positions agree with TRBD1. CDR3 length: 14 residues. Germline-derived CDR1 and CDR2 are SGHTA and FQGTGA. Trimming at V came to 5 bases and at J to 1 base, leaving 4 bases not matched to a gene. This CDR3 reads CASSEQGTNTEAFF. The CDR3 bases are TGTGCCAGCAGCGAACAGGGGACGAACACTGAAGCTTTCTTT. The full variable domain, rest sourced from reference TRBV7-3 and TRBJ1-1, is GAGVSQTPSNKVTEKGKYVELRCDPISGHTALYWYRQSLGQGPEFLIYFQGTGAADDSGLPNDRFFAVRPEGSVSTLKIQRTERGDSAVYLCASSEQGTNTEAFFGQGTRLTVV.

The rearrangement joins TRBV7-6 to TRBJ1-3; 9 positions match TRBD1. Losses at the gene ends were 1 base for V and 7 bases for J; bases not matched to a gene: 5. The germline V gene has CDR1 SGHVS and CDR2 FNYEAQ. This CDR3 contains 15 residues. The CDR3 here is CASSLGTGEGNTIYF. CDR3 DNA sequence: TGTGCCAGCAGCTTAGGGACAGGGGAGGGGAACACCATATATTTT.

The chain has TRBV5-1 and TRBJ1-2; no firm D call. The CDR3 is 13 residues long. Trimming shortened V by 4 bases and J by 5 bases, and 12 bases separated the two germline ends. Germline-derived CDR1 and CDR2 are SGHRS and YFSETQ. In DNA, the CDR3 is TGCGCCAGCAGCCCAAGAGGCAGTTATGGCTACACCTTC. It is translated as CASSPRGSYGYTF.

The chain is built from TRBV2 and TRBJ1-1, with 8 positions matching TRBD1. The V gene end was trimmed by 7 bases and the J gene end by 0 bases; junction bases not matched to a gene: 7. CDR1 is SNHLY and CDR2 is FYNNEI in the germline V gene. The CDR3 extends over 15 amino acids. CDR3 DNA: TGTGCCAGCAAGTCCGGACAGGGACTGAACACTGAAGCTTTCTTT. Protein: CASKSGQGLNTEAFF. The full variable domain, in which reference TRBV2 and TRBJ1-1 provide the parts outside the CDR3, is EPEVTQTPSHQVTQMGQEVILRCVPISNHLYFYWYRQILGQKVEFLVSFYNNEISEKSEIFDDQFSVERPDGSNFTLKIRSTKLEDSAMYFCASKSGQGLNTEAFFGQGTRLTVV.

There are a few counts of this clone. V and J are TRBV5-1 and TRBJ2-2, with D perhaps matching TRBD2 (10 bases). Germline V CDR1 and CDR2: SGHRS, YFSETQ. Trimming stripped 4 bases from V and 1 base from J, with 29 bases between. CDR3 length: 21 residues. In DNA form, the CDR3 reads TGCGCCAGCAGCATAACAGGGGGCGCTTGGGCTAGCGGGAGGAACACCGGGGAGCTGTTTTTT. Its protein product is CASSITGGAWASGRNTGELFF.